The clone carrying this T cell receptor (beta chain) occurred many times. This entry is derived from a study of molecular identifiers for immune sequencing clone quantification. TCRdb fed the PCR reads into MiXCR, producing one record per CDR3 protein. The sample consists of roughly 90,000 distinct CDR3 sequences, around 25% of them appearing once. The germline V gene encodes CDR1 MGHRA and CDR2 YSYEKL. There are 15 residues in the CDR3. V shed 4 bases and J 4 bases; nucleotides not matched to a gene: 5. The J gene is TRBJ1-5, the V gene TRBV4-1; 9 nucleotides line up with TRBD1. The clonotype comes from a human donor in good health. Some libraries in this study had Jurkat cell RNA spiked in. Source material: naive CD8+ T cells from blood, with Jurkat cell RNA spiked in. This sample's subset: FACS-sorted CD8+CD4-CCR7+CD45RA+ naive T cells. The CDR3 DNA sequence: TGCGCCAGCAGCCTATCGGACAGGGGAAATCAGCCCCAGCATTTT. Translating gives CASSLSDRGNQPQHF.